The 26 T cell receptor beta chains listed next were all sequenced from one sample in a study of T cells in Graves' hyperthyroidism and ophthalmopathy. RNA transcripts were the template for amplifying TCR beta CDR3 regions. During a first-round RT-PCR of the TCR CDR3, the HTBI primer set was used. TCRdb processed the multiplex PCR reads anew with MiXCR; each CDR3 protein has one entry. The sample shows 650,000 to 850,000 distinct CDR3 sequences, roughly 20% of them seen only once. Sequenced sample: blood. The origin of the receptors is a woman aged 45-65 years with Graves' hyperthyroidism that later progressed to Graves' ophthalmopathy.

A single count supports this clonotype. A much larger clone lies a single base off, so this may be a read error. V and J are TRBV7-8 and TRBJ2-7; 9 bases fit TRBD1. Germline loops: CDR1 SGHVS, CDR2 FQNEAQ. CDR3 length equals 15 residues. V gave up 5 bases and J gave up 2 bases; unmatched junction bases: 7. CDR3 protein: CASSLPGQGTYEQYF. Written as DNA, the CDR3 is TGTGCCAGCAGCCTACCGGGACAGGGAACCTACGAGCAGTACTTC.

This clonotype was counted ten times or more. The chain recombines TRBV20-1 with TRBJ1-2; D remains ambiguous. The CDR3 totals 13 residues. Germline lookup yields CDR1 DFQATT and CDR2 SNEGSKA (reference sequence). The V end was cut by 0 bases, the J end by 6 bases, with 11 bases between. The CDR3 nucleotides read TGCAGTGCTAGAGAAGGCCCGCGGAATGGCTACACCTTC. Translating gives CSAREGPRNGYTF.

At least ten counts were recorded for this clonotype. V and J are TRBV29-1 and TRBJ1-1, with D maybe TRBD1 (5 bases). The germline V gene has CDR1 SQVTM and CDR2 ANQGSEA. CDR3 length: 11 amino acids. Trimming removed 3 bases from V and 10 bases from J, with 12 bases in between. CDR3 loop: CSVDGTAGAFF. CDR3 nucleotide sequence: TGCAGCGTTGATGGGACGGCGGGAGCTTTCTTT.

The V and J genes are TRBV7-3 and TRBJ2-5, with 15 bases fitting TRBD2. The trim removed 1 base at V and 5 bases at J, leaving 11 bases unmatched. CDR3 length equals 19 residues. Germline CDR1 is SGHTA and CDR2 is FQGTGA. Written as DNA, the CDR3 is TGTGCCAGCAGCTTAAAGTCACGGCGGACTAGCGGGGGGGATGAGACCCAGTACTTC. Amino acids: CASSLKSRRTSGGDETQYF.

This clonotype was found many times. The chain joins TRBV5-1 to TRBJ1-1, with D maybe TRBD1 (5 bases). CDR3 length: 15 amino acids. Germline assignment: CDR1 SGHRS and CDR2 YFSETQ. Trimming stripped 0 bases from V and 1 base from J, with 10 bases between. Here the CDR3 reads CASSLATGANTEAFF. DNA for the CDR3: TGCGCCAGCAGCTTGGCCACCGGGGCGAACACTGAAGCTTTCTTT. Drawing the rest from reference TRBV5-1 and TRBJ1-1, the complete variable domain is KAGVTQTPRYLIKTRGQQVTLSCSPISGHRSVSWYQQTPGQGLQFLFEYFSETQRNKGNFPGRFSGRQFSNSRSEMNVSTLELGDSALYLCASSLATGANTEAFFGQGTRLTVV.

The rearrangement joins TRBV3-1 to TRBJ1-2; 7 bases line up with TRBD1. Germline V gene data show CDR1 as LGHDT and CDR2 as YNNKEL (reference sequence). This CDR3 region has 15 residues. V dropped 5 bases and J dropped 5; count of bases not matched to a gene: 11. DNA of the CDR3: TGTGCCAGCAGCGAGATCCTCAGGGGGGGGTATGGCTACACCTTC. Protein product: CASSEILRGGYGYTF.

The gene calls are TRBV6-2 or TRBV6-3 and TRBJ1-2; D call uncertain. Germline V CDR1 and CDR2: MNHEY, SVGEGT. V was shortened by 6 bases and J by 8 bases, with 16 bases between the two germline ends. This CDR3 is built from 13 residues. The DNA for the CDR3 is TGTGCCAGCAGCCCTTCGAGGGCGCAGGGCTACACCTTC. Protein sequence: CASSPSRAQGYTF.

Many counts were recorded for this clonotype. The chain recombines TRBV11-2 with TRBJ1-1; no clear D gene. Deletions cut 1 base from V and 10 bases from J, with 10 bases between. The CDR3 covers 12 residues. Germline lookup yields CDR1 SGHAT and CDR2 FQNNGV. The CDR3 coding sequence is TGTGCCAGCAGCTTAGCCTTCGGTCGAGCTTTCTTT. Protein product: CASSLAFGRAFF.

This clonotype occurred many times. This chain uses TRBV11-2 with TRBJ1-5; possibly TRBD1 for D (5 bases). There are 15 residues in the CDR3. Germline V gene data show CDR1 as SGHAT and CDR2 as FQNNGV. Trimming stripped 4 bases from V and 2 bases from J, with 12 bases between. The CDR3 bases are TGTGCCAGCAGCTACGGACATTACGGCAATCAGCCCCAGCATTTT. This translates into CASSYGHYGNQPQHF.

This clonotype was detected only a few times. The genes are TRBV19 and TRBJ2-1; perhaps TRBD2 as D (5 bases). V was clipped by 4 bases and J by 1 base, with 20 bases between them. CDR1 and CDR2 (germline): LNHDA, SQIVND (reference sequence). CDR3 length: 18 residues. CDR3 coding DNA: TGTGCCAGTAGTACCCCGAGGACTTCCCCGGGGTCCTACAATGAGCAGTTCTTC. This codes for CASSTPRTSPGSYNEQFF.

The chain recombines TRBV28 with TRBJ2-7; tentative D call: TRBD1 (6 bases). In germline, CDR1 is MDHEN, CDR2 SYDVKM. Deletions cut 3 bases from V and 2 bases from J, with 17 bases between. The CDR3 has 16 amino acids. CDR3 nucleotide sequence: TGTGCCAGCAGTTTTCCGAGAGGCAGGGGAGCCTACGAGCAGTACTTC. Translating gives CASSFPRGRGAYEQYF. Full variable domain (remainder filled in from reference TRBV28 and TRBJ2-7): DVKVTQSSRYLVKRTGEKVFLECVQDMDHENMFWYRQDPGLGLRLIYFSYDVKMKEKGDIPEGYSVSREKKERFSLILESASTNQTSMYLCASSFPRGRGAYEQYFGPGTRLTVT.

The V and J genes are TRBV2 and TRBJ1-4; 7 nucleotides agree with TRBD1. This CDR3 spans 16 amino acids. The germline V gene has CDR1 SNHLY and CDR2 FYNNEI. V was clipped by 0 bases and J by 7 bases; unmatched bases: 8. The CDR3 loop reads CASSEAYRQGGEKLFF. The CDR3 coding sequence is TGTGCCAGCAGTGAAGCGTATAGACAGGGAGGTGAAAAACTGTTTTTT.

This clonotype was counted at least ten times. The CDR3 protein is CASLSDRGQPQHF. DNA of the CDR3: TGTGCATCGCTCTCGGACAGGGGCCAGCCCCAGCATTTT. V and J are TRBV12-3 or TRBV12-4 and TRBJ1-5; 9 positions match TRBD1. The CDR3 sequence is 13 residues long.

The chain carries TRBV27 and TRBJ2-1; 11 positions agree with TRBD2. Per the germline V gene, CDR1 is MNHEY and CDR2 is SMNVEV (reference sequence). With V trimmed by 5 bases and J by 3 bases, 6 bases remained unmatched. The CDR3 contains 16 residues. CDR3 residues: CASSTVAGGIYNEQFF. CDR3 in DNA: TGTGCCAGCAGTACCGTAGCGGGGGGGATCTACAATGAGCAGTTCTTC.

V usage is TRBV11-2 and J usage is TRBJ2-3; 10 bases agree with TRBD2. With V trimmed by 5 bases and J by 3 bases, 11 bases remained unmatched. CDR3 length equals 17 residues. CDR1 is SGHAT, CDR2 FQNNGV, per germline. The CDR3 spells CASSGPASGSGTDTQYF. CDR3 DNA: TGTGCCAGCAGCGGTCCGGCTAGCGGGAGCGGGACAGATACGCAGTATTTT.

This clonotype showed up just a few times. The V gene is TRBV19, the J gene TRBJ1-2, with D perhaps matching TRBD1 (5 bases). V lost 3 bases to trimming and J lost 2 bases, with 10 bases between them. The CDR3 consists of 14 residues. Looked up from germline, CDR1 is LNHDA and CDR2 is SQIVND (reference sequence). The CDR3: CASSIDGTNYGYTF. The CDR3 DNA sequence: TGTGCCAGTAGTATCGACGGGACGAACTATGGCTACACCTTC.

The J gene is TRBJ2-2, the V gene TRBV2, with D unresolved. Germline assignment: CDR1 SNHLY and CDR2 FYNNEI. CDR3 size: 15 residues. Trimming stripped 4 bases from V and 0 bases from J, with 9 bases between. Written as DNA, the CDR3 is TGTGCCAGCAGTGCTCCCGTCGCGAACACCGGGGAGCTGTTTTTT. Translating it yields CASSAPVANTGELFF.

The chain has TRBV12-3 or TRBV12-4 and TRBJ1-1; TRBD1 might be the D (5 bases). The CDR3 spans 11 residues. The V end lost 5 bases, the J end lost 12 bases, and 13 bases lay between the germline ends. CDR3 nucleotides: TGTGCCAGCAGTGGCGGGACGGTGACTTTCTTT. Translation gives CASSGGTVTFF.

This clonotype was observed once. The chain links TRBV10-3 to TRBJ1-2; TRBD1 is a possible D gene (5 bases). The CDR3 consists of 15 residues. Germline V gives CDR1 ENHRY, CDR2 SYGVKD. With 4 bases removed from V and 0 bases from J, the gap between germline ends came to 12 bases. The CDR3, as DNA: TGTGCCATCAGTGGAGACAGCCATTCTAACTATGGCTACACCTTC. Translated: CAISGDSHSNYGYTF.

This clonotype has only a few counts. This sequence joins TRBV11-2 and TRBJ2-1, with D maybe TRBD1 (6 bases). Germline V CDR1 and CDR2: SGHAT, FQNNGV. The length of the CDR3 is 15 residues. The germline V and J ends were trimmed by 4 bases and 2 bases, with 12 bases remaining between them. CDR3 protein: CASSSAGAPYNEQFF. The CDR3 DNA sequence: TGTGCCAGCAGCTCCGCAGGGGCCCCCTACAATGAGCAGTTCTTC.

V gene TRBV11-2 combines with J gene TRBJ2-7; D unresolved. Germline lookup yields CDR1 SGHAT and CDR2 FQNNGV. Trimming took 0 bases from V and 10 from J, leaving 10 bases between them. The CDR3 spans 12 residues. CDR3 residues: CASSLDRLEQYF. The CDR3 coding sequence is TGTGCCAGCAGCTTAGACCGGTTAGAACAGTACTTC.

This clonotype was detected many times. The chain is built from TRBV20-1 and TRBJ2-1, with D uncertain. The CDR3 extends over 11 amino acids. The V gene's germline CDR1 is DFQATT and CDR2 SNEGSKA (reference sequence). V lost 2 bases and J lost 5, with 4 bases in between. Here the CDR3 reads CSARIHNEQFF. CDR3 in DNA: TGCAGTGCTAGAATTCACAATGAGCAGTTCTTC.

This clonotype was observed many times. The rearrangement links TRBV7-9 to TRBJ2-1; D is unclear. Germline values: CDR1 SEHNR, CDR2 FQNEAQ (reference sequence). The length of the CDR3 is 14 residues. Deletions cut 1 base from V and 7 bases from J, with 11 bases between. CDR3 sequence: CASSLGDSRNEQFF. CDR3 bases: TGTGCCAGCAGCTTAGGTGACTCTCGGAATGAGCAGTTCTTC.

This clonotype appeared many times. The J gene is TRBJ1-4, the V gene TRBV30; D not resolved. CDR1 is GTSNPN, CDR2 SVGIG, per germline (reference sequence). V shed 2 bases and J shed 7 bases, with 14 bases lying between them. This CDR3 is 14 amino acids long. CDR3 sequence (DNA): TGTGCCTGGAGTAGAGGGAAGGCCGGTGAAAAACTGTTTTTT. Encoded protein: CAWSRGKAGEKLFF.

This clonotype was counted a few times. The CDR3, as DNA: TGTGCCACCGGGACTAGCGGGGGACCAACCTACAATGAGCAGTTCTTC. Translating gives CATGTSGGPTYNEQFF. The rearrangement uses TRBV19 and TRBJ2-1; 14 bases match TRBD2. Trimming at V came to 10 bases and at J to 2 bases, leaving 7 bases not matched to a gene. Germline CDR1 is LNHDA and CDR2 is SQIVND (reference sequence). This CDR3 contains 16 residues.

The table lists this clonotype with a few counts. The chain couples TRBV7-9 to TRBJ1-1; tentative D call: TRBD1 (6 bases). Germline V lookup: CDR1 SEHNR, CDR2 FQNEAQ (reference sequence). The germline V and J ends were trimmed by 6 bases and 7 bases, with 15 bases remaining between them. CDR3 size: 13 residues. CDR3 sequence reads: CASSTGTPFEAFF. CDR3 DNA: TGTGCCAGCAGTACCGGGACACCTTTTGAAGCTTTCTTT.